A selection of T cell receptor beta chains follows, all from one sample in a study of T cells in Graves' hyperthyroidism and ophthalmopathy. TCRdb itself ran the multiplex PCR reads through MiXCR, one entry per CDR3 protein. This table holds 500,000 to 800,000 distinct CDR3 sequences, 40% to 55% found once. Sequencing was done on a sample of peripheral blood or thyroid tissue (not recorded which). The receptors were gathered from an adult man with Graves' disease, either hyperthyroidism or ophthalmopathy (not recorded which). Each CDR3 is given without its conserved first and last residue.

j_gene,v_gene,len,CDR3aa
TRBJ1-6,TRBV7-2,11,ASSPQRDSPLH
TRBJ1-1,TRBV4-1,14,ASSQDKTGVNTEAF
TRBJ2-5,TRBV20-1,10,SAGPAGETQY
TRBJ1-2,TRBV29-1,9,IVGQAYGYT
TRBJ1-1,TRBV6-6,11,ASRTDGAGEAF
TRBJ1-3,TRBV24-1,14,ATSEPGTTSGNTIY
TRBJ1-1,TRBV12-3/TRBV12-4,14,ASSRGSFVGNTEAF
TRBJ1-1,TRBV2,13,ASSARGTLATEAF
TRBJ1-1,TRBV25-1,11,ASFGQLNTEAF
TRBJ1-5,TRBV20-1,11,SAHWGQNQPQH
TRBJ2-7,TRBV20-1,12,SAGGQGFTYEQY
TRBJ1-4,TRBV19,13,ASSIGSGYNEKLF
TRBJ1-4,TRBV2,12,ASSETGEREKLF
TRBJ1-1,TRBV29-1,12,SVEEGLQGAGAF
TRBJ1-1,TRBV15,12,ATSSTGGITEAF
TRBJ1-6,TRBV19,9,ASSGRSDLH
TRBJ1-2,TRBV2,12,ASSEGQGARGYT
TRBJ1-5,TRBV19,12,ASSHGGPNQPQH
TRBJ1-6,TRBV6-1,13,ASSEYSVYNSPLH
TRBJ1-1,TRBV7-9,10,ASSLRTTEAF
TRBJ1-2,TRBV6-5,12,ASSSGTGTYGYT
TRBJ2-7,TRBV20-1,12,SARISQGRVEQY
TRBJ1-6,TRBV10-3,11,ASSEGTPATLH
TRBJ1-2,TRBV6-5,12,ASSYRDRGHGYT
TRBJ1-4,TRBV24-1,10,ATSGTGGVMF
TRBJ2-5,TRBV9,14,ASSQDGRGLVETQY
TRBJ2-5,TRBV20-1,14,SARDLGGGALETQY
TRBJ1-5,TRBV2,14,ASSIFSGFSNQPQH